This T cell receptor (beta chain) comes out of a study of CXCR3-negative and CXCR3-positive naive CD8 T cells. Whole-study findings and limits: The study found more hydrophobic TRB CDR3s in CXCR3-positive naive cells than in CXCR3-negative naive cells. Researchers report CXCR3 expression partially decreased after cryopreservation, with fresh PBMCs used in most assays.

Concerning this clonotype itself: What it binds is unknown.

Preparation of TRB cDNA libraries relied on 5' RACE carrying UMI labels. TCRdb reanalyzed the 5' RACE reads and collapses them to one entry per CDR3 protein, without DNA. The listing contains some 8,400 distinct CDR3 sequences. This CDR3 has 15 amino acids. CDR1 is SQVTM, CDR2 ANQGSEA, per germline. The receptor was isolated from a human donor in good health. Some clones in this sample may be carry-over from other donors' samples. The chain couples TRBV29-1 to TRBJ1-2. Sequencing input: naive CXCR3+ CD8+ T cells from blood. Subset noted: CD45RO-CCR7+CD27+CD95- naive CD8+ T cells expressing CXCR3 (TNR3+). CDR3 loop: CSVEDRTREGYGYTF. The complete variable domain, with remaining parts taken from reference TRBV29-1 and TRBJ1-2, reads SAVISQKPSRDICQRGTSLTIQCQVDSQVTMMFWYRQQPGQSLTLIATANQGSEATYESGFVIDKFPISRPNLTFSTLTVSNMSPEDSSIYLCSVEDRTREGYGYTFGSGTRLTVV.